Shown below are 8 T cell receptor beta chains from a single sample sequenced in a study of T cells in localized non-small cell lung cancer. The repertoire was sequenced with immunoSEQ multiplex PCR; TCRdb's copy has only in-frame clones and lacks some. The sample contains about 23,000 clones, just over 90% of which appear only once. The sequencing used peripheral blood, collected before any cancer treatment. Receptors originate from a woman aged 35 to 69 with stage I lung adenocarcinoma.

Concerning this clone: One end of the junction does not line up with germline, which may come from a read error. Other DNA variants within this sample encode the same CDR3. The V gene is TRBV7-4, the J gene TRBJ1-5; D gene uncertain. Germline CDR1 and CDR2: SGHVT and SQSDAQ. The CDR3 sequence is 13 residues long. The CDR3 sequence is CASSFSTNQPQHF. The CDR3 DNA is TGTGCCAGTAGCTTTTCTACGAATCAGCCCCAGCATTTT.

The rearrangement uses TRBV28 and TRBJ2-7; D not resolved. Germline CDR1 is MDHEN and CDR2 is SYDVKM. CDR3 length: 11 residues. V was cut by 7 bases and J by 6 bases, with 10 bases left in between. The CDR3 loop is CASTILGEQYF. The CDR3 nucleotides are TGTGCCAGCACCATTTTAGGCGAGCAGTACTTC.

This clone was seen a single time. The rearrangement joins TRBV19 to TRBJ2-2, with D tentatively TRBD2 (6 bases). CDR1 is LNHDA, CDR2 SQIVND, per germline (reference sequence). This CDR3 has 15 amino acids. Trimming removed 5 bases from V and 4 bases from J, with 14 bases in between. CDR3 nucleotide sequence: TGTGCCAGTAGTGTAGGGACTGATAGCACCGGGGAGCTGTTTTTT. This codes for CASSVGTDSTGELFF.

J is TRBJ1-1 and V is TRBV9; D call uncertain. Germline V gives CDR1 SGDLS, CDR2 YYNGEE. The CDR3 loop spans 14 amino acids. Trimming removed 0 bases at V and 3 bases at J, with 9 bases between. CDR3: CASSVADSYTEAFF. CDR3 coding DNA: TGTGCCAGCAGCGTAGCCGATAGTTACACTGAAGCTTTCTTT.

The chain recombines TRBV10-3 with TRBJ2-1, with 8 positions matching TRBD1. CDR1 is ENHRY and CDR2 is SYGVKD in the germline V gene. The junction had 16 bases not matched to a gene; V was cut back by 5 bases and J by 10 bases. CDR3 size: 16 residues. The chain's CDR3 is CAISSSGARGQDEQFF. The CDR3 region has the DNA TGTGCCATCAGTTCATCTGGGGCCAGGGGGCAAGACGAGCAGTTCTTC.

A single count supports this clone. J is TRBJ2-6 and V is TRBV4-3; no clear D. V shed 1 base and J shed 0 bases, with 7 bases lying between them. CDR1 is LGHNA, CDR2 YSLEER, per germline. This CDR3 has 16 amino acids. CDR3 nucleotide sequence: TGCGCCAGCAGCCAAGTCGTGACCTCTGGGGCCAACGTCCTGACTTTC. Its translation is CASSQVVTSGANVLTF.

The chain is built from TRBV5-6 and TRBJ2-7; 10 bases line up with TRBD1. The germline CDR1 and CDR2 sequences are SGHDT and YYEEEE. The CDR3 contains 15 residues. The V gene end was trimmed by 7 bases and the J gene end by 4 bases; junction bases not matched to a gene: 11. The CDR3 region is CASFILGTGDYEQYF. CDR3 sequence (DNA): TGTGCCAGCTTCATACTAGGGACAGGGGATTACGAGCAGTACTTC.

The rearrangement links TRBV5-6 to TRBJ1-5, with D possibly TRBD1 on 5 matching bases. With 0 bases removed from V and 1 base from J, the gap between germline ends came to 14 bases. Germline V CDR1 and CDR2: SGHDT, YYEEEE. This CDR3 contains 17 residues. CDR3 DNA sequence: TGTGCCAGCAGCTTGGCCGGGGGAGGAAGGAGCAATCAGCCCCAGCATTTT. Amino acid sequence: CASSLAGGGRSNQPQHF.